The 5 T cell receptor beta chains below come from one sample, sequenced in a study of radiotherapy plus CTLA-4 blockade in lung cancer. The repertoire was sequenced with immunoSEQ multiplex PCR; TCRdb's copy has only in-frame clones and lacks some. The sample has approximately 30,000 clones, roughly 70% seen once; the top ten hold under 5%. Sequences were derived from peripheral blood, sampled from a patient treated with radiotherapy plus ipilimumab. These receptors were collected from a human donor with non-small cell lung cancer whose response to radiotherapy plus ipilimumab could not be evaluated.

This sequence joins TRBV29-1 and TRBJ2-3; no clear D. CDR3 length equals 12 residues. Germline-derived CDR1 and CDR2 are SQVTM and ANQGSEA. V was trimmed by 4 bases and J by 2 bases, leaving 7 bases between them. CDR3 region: CSVGRFTDTQYF. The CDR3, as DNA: TGCAGCGTTGGGCGGTTCACAGATACGCAGTATTTT.

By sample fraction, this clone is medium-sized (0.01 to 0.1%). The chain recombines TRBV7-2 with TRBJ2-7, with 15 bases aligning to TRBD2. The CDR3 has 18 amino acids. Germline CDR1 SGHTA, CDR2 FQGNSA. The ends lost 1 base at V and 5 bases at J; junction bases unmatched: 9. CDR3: CASSLEGTSGRFFNEQYF. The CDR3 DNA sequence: TGTGCCAGCAGCTTAGAAGGGACTAGCGGGAGGTTCTTCAACGAGCAGTACTTC.

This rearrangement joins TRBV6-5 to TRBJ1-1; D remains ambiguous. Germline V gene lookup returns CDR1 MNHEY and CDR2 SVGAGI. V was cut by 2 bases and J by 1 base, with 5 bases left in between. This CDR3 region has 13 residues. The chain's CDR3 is CASSYEANTEAFF. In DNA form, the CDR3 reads TGTGCCAGCAGTTACGAGGCGAACACTGAAGCTTTCTTT.

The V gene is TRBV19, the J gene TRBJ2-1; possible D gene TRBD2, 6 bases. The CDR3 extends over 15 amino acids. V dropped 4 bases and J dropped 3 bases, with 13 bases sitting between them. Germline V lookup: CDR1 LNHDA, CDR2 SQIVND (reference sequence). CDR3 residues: CASSTRLGDYNEQFF. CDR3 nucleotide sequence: TGTGCCAGTAGTACCCGACTAGGGGACTACAATGAGCAGTTCTTC.

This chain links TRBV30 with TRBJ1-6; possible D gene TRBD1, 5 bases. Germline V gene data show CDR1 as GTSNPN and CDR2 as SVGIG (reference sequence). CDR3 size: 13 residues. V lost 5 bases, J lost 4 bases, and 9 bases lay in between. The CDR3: CAWADSYNSPLHF. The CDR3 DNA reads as TGTGCCTGGGCCGACAGTTATAATTCACCCCTCCACTTT.